This T cell receptor (beta chain) was sequenced for a study of blood T cell repertoires in COVID-19. As originally analysed: The assay estimated nucleated cells by amplifying reference gene primers. Measured with immunoSEQ multiplex PCR; TCRdb has only the in-frame clones, and not every one. The V and J calls and the clone size are those of that table, but D and trimming were determined from the DNA. The table has around 59,000 clones, around 86% seen once. With 3 bases clipped from V and 4 bases from J, the junction kept 5 bases outside the gene matches. The V gene's germline CDR1 is MGHRA and CDR2 YSYEKL. The CDR3 runs to 15 residues.

This clonotype was sampled from a woman of 80 years or more with active or convalescent COVID-19. The V and J genes are TRBV4-1 and TRBJ2-3; TRBD1 aligns across 9 bases. Material for sequencing was peripheral blood. CDR3 residues: CASSQKDRGADTQYF. As DNA, the CDR3 is TGCGCCAGCAGCCAGAAGGACAGGGGAGCAGATACGCAGTATTTT.